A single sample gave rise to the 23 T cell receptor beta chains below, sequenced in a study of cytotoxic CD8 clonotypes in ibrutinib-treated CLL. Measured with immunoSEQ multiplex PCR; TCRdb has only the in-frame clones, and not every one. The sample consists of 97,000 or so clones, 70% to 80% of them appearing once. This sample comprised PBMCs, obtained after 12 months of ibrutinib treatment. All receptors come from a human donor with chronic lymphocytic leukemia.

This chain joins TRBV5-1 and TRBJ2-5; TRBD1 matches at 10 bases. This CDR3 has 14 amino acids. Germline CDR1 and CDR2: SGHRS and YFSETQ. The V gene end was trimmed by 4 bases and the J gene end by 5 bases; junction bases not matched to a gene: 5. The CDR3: CASSGGDRGETQYF. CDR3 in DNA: TGCGCCAGCAGCGGTGGGGACAGGGGTGAGACCCAGTACTTC.

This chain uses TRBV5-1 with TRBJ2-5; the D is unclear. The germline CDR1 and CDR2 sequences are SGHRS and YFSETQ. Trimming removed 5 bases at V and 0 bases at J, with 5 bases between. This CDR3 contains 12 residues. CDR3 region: CASRPNQETQYF. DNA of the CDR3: TGCGCCAGCAGGCCTAACCAAGAGACCCAGTACTTC.

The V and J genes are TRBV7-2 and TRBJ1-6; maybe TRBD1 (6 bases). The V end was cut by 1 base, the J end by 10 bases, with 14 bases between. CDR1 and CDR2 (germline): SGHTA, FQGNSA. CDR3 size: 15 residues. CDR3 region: CASSLVAGEESPLHF. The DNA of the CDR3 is TGTGCCAGCAGCTTAGTGGCAGGGGAAGAATCACCCCTCCACTTT.

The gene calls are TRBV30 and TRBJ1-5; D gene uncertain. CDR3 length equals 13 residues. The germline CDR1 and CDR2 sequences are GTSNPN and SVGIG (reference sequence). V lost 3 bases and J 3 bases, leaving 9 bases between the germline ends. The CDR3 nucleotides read TGTGCCTGGAGCCCCAGCCCCAATCAGCCCCAGCATTTT. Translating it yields CAWSPSPNQPQHF.

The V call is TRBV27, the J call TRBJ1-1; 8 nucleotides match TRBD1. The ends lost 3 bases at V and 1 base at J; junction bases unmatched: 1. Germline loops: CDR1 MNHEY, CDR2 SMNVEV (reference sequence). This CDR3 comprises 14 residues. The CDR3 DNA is TGTGCCAGCAGTTTGCAGGGGGCGAACACTGAAGCTTTCTTT. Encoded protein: CASSLQGANTEAFF.

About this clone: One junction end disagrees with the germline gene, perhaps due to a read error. CDR3 loop: CASSVGLGAGELFF. DNA of the CDR3: TGTGCTAGCAGCGTTGGATTGGGGGCGGGGGAGCTGTTTTTT. The chain has TRBV7-7 and TRBJ2-2; D may be TRBD1 (6 bases). CDR1 is SSHAT and CDR2 is FNYEAQ in the germline V gene (reference sequence). The CDR3 consists of 14 residues.

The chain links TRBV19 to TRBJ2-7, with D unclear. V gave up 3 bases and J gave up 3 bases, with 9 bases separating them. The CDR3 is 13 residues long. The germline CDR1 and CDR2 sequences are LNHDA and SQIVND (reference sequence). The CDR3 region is CASSMDVDYEQYF. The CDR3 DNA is TGTGCCAGTAGTATGGACGTAGACTACGAGCAGTACTTC.

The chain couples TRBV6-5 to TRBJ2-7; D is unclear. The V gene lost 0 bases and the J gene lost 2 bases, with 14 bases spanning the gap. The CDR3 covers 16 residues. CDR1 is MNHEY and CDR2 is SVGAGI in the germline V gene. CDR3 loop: CASSYSTAPVPYEQYF. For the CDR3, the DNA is TGTGCCAGCAGTTACTCGACGGCGCCGGTACCCTACGAGCAGTACTTC.

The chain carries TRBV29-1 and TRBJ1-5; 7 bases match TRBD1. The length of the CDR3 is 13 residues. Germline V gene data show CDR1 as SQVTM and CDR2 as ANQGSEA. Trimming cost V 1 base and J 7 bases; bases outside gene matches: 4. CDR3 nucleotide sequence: TGCAGCGTTGAAGTTAGACAGGGACAGCCCCAGCATTTT. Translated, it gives CSVEVRQGQPQHF.

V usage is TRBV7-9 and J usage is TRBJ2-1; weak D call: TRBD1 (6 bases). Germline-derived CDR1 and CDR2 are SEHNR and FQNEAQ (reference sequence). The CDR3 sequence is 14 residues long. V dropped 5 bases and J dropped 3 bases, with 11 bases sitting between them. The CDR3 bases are TGTGCCAGCAGCCTCGGACAGAACTACAATGAGCAGTTCTTC. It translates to CASSLGQNYNEQFF.

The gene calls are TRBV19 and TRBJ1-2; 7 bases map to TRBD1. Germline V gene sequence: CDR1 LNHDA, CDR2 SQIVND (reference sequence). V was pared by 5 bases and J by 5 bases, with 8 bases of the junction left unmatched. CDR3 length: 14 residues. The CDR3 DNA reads TGTGCCAGTAGTCCCACGGTACAGGGGTATGGCTACACCTTC. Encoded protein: CASSPTVQGYGYTF.

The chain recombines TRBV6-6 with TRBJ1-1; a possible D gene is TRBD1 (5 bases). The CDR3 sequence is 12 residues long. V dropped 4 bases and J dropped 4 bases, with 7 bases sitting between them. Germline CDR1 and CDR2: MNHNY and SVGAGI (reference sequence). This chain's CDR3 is CASSSGFTEAFF. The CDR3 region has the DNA TGTGCCAGCAGTTCAGGGTTCACTGAAGCTTTCTTT.

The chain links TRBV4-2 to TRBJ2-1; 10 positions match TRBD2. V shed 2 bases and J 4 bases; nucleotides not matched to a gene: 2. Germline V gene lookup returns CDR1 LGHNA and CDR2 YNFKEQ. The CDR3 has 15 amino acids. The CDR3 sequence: CASSQTSGEYNEQFF. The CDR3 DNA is TGTGCCAGCAGCCAAACTAGCGGGGAATACAATGAGCAGTTCTTC.

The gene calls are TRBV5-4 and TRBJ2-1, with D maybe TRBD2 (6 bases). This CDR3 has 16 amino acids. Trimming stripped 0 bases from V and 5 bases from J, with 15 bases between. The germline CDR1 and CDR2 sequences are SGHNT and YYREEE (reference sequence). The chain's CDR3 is CASSLGGGGVNNEQFF. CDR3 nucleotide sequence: TGTGCCAGCAGCTTGGGGGGAGGAGGGGTGAACAATGAGCAGTTCTTC.

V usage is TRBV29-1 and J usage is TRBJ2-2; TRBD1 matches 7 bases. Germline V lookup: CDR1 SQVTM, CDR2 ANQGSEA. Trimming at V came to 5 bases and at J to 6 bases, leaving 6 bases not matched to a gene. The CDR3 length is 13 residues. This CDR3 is CSVQKGAAGELFF. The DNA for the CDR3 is TGCAGCGTTCAAAAGGGGGCGGCCGGGGAGCTGTTTTTT.

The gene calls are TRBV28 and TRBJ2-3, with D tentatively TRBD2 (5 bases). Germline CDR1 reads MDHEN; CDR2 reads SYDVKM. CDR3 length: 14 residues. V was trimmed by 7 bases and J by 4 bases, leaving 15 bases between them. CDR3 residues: CASTTPAGADTQYF. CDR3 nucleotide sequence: TGTGCCAGCACCACCCCCGCGGGTGCAGATACGCAGTATTTT.

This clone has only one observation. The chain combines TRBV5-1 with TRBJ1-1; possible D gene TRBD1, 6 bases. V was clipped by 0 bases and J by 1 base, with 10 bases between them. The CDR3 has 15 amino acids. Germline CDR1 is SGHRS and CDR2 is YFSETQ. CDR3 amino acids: CASSLGQVPNTEAFF. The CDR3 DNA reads TGCGCCAGCAGCTTGGGACAGGTTCCGAACACTGAAGCTTTCTTT.

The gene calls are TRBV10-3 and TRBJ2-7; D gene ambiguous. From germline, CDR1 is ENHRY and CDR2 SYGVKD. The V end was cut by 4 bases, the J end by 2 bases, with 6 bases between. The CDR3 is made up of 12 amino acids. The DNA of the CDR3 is TGTGCCATCAGTGGGACCGCCTACGAGCAGTACTTC. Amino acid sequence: CAISGTAYEQYF.

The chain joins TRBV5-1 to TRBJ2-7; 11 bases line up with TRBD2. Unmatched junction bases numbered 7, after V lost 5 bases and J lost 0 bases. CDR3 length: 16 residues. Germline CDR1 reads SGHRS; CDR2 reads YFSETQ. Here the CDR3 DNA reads TGCGCCAGCAGACCCACTAGCGGGGGACCCTCCTACGAGCAGTACTTC. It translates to CASRPTSGGPSYEQYF. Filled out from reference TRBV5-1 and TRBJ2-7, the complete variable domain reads KAGVTQTPRYLIKTRGQQVTLSCSPISGHRSVSWYQQTPGQGLQFLFEYFSETQRNKGNFPGRFSGRQFSNSRSEMNVSTLELGDSALYLCASRPTSGGPSYEQYFGPGTRLTVT.

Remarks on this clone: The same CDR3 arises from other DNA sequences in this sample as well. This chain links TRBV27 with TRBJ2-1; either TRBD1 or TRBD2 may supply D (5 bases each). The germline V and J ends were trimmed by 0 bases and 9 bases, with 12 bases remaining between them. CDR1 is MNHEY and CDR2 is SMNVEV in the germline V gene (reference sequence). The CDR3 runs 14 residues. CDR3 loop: CASSLSLVGTEQFF. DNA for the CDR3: TGTGCCAGCAGTTTATCATTGGTCGGGACTGAGCAGTTCTTC.

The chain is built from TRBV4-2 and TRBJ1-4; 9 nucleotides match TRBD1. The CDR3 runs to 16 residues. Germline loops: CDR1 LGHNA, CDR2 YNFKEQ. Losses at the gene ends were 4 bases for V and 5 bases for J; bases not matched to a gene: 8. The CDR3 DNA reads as TGTGCCAGCAGCCGGGGACAGGGTGTTGACAATGAAAAACTGTTTTTT. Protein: CASSRGQGVDNEKLFF.

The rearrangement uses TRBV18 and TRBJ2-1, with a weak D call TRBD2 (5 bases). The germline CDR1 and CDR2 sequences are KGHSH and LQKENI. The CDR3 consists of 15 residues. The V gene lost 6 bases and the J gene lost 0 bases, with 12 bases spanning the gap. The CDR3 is CASSLGAASYNEQFF. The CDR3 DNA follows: TGTGCCAGCTCGTTGGGAGCGGCCTCCTACAATGAGCAGTTCTTC.

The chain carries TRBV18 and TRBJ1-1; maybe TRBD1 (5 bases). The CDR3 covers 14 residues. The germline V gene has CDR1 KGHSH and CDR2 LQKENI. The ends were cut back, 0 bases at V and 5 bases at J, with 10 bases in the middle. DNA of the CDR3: TGTGCCAGCTCACCACCGGGGGGGAAGACTGAAGCTTTCTTT. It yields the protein CASSPPGGKTEAFF.